This TCR beta chain derives from a study of TIL therapy for anti-PD-1-resistant metastatic lung cancer. Time point here: pre-treatment sample, taken before nivolumab and TIL therapy. Tumor tissue came from excised metastases, mostly pleural nodules or supraclavicular lymph nodes. Tumor harvest preceded PD-1/PD-L1 blockade, followed by nivolumab treatment. Patients were adults with stage 4 NSCLC. The immunoSEQ assay was v3. The assay was immunoSEQ multiplex PCR, and TCRdb's table has in-frame clones only and misses some. Of around 6,700 clones listed, about 61% are singletons. This clone has just a few counts. Its antigen is not known. Broader study findings: Many TIL product clones were absent from baseline tumor, suggesting clonal contraction. Compared with baseline intratumoral T cells, expanded TIL cultures were more clonal and less diverse (approximately 6% vs 31%).

V shed 7 bases, J shed 7 bases, and the junction held 11 bases outside the gene matches. This CDR3 is 15 amino acids long. Per germline, CDR1 SNHLY and CDR2 FYNNEI. Sequenced here: tumor tissue, sampled at baseline. The chain employs TRBV2 and TRBJ1-4, with 8 bases matching TRBD1. The clonotype was recovered from a person aged 30 to 80 with non-small cell lung cancer. CDR3 residues: CASTLRQGFGEKLFF. CDR3 nucleotide sequence: TGTGCCAGCACTCTCCGACAGGGGTTTGGTGAAAAACTGTTTTTT.